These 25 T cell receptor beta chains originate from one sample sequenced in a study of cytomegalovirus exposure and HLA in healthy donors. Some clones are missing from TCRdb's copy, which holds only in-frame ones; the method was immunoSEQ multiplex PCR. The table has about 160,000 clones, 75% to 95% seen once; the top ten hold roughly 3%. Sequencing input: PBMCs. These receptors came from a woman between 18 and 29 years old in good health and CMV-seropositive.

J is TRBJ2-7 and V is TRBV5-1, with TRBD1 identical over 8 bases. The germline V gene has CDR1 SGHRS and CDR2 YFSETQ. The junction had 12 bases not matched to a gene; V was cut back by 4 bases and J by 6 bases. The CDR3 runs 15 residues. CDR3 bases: TGCGCCAGCAGCCGGGCCCGACAGGGGAGAAGCGAGCAGTACTTC. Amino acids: CASSRARQGRSEQYF.

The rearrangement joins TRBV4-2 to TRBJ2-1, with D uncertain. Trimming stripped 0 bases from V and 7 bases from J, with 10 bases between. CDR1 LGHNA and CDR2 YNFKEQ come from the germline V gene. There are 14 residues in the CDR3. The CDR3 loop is CASSQDAYLNEQFF. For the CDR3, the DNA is TGTGCCAGCAGCCAAGACGCCTATCTTAATGAGCAGTTCTTC.

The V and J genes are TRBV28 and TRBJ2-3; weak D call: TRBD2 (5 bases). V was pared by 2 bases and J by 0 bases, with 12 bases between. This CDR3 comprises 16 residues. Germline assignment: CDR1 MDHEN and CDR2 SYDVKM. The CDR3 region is CASSLEGIPSTDTQYF. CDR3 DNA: TGTGCCAGCAGTTTAGAGGGAATTCCTAGCACAGATACGCAGTATTTT.

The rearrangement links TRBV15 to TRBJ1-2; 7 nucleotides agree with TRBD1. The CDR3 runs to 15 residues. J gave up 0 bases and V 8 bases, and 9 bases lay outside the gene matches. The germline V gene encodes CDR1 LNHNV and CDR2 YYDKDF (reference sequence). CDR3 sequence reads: CATQDRRQANYGYTF. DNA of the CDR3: TGTGCCACCCAGGACAGGCGTCAAGCTAACTATGGCTACACCTTC.

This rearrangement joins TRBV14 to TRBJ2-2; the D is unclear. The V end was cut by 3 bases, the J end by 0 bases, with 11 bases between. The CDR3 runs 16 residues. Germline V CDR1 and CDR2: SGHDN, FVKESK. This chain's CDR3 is CASSHRQNANTGELFF. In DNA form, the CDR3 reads TGTGCCAGCAGCCACCGACAAAACGCGAACACCGGGGAGCTGTTTTTT.

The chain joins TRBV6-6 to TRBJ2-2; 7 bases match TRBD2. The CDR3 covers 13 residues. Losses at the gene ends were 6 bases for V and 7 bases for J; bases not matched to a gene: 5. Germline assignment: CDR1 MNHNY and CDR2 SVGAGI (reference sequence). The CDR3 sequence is CASSQREGGELFF. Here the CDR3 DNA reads TGTGCCAGCAGCCAGCGGGAAGGCGGGGAGCTGTTTTTT.

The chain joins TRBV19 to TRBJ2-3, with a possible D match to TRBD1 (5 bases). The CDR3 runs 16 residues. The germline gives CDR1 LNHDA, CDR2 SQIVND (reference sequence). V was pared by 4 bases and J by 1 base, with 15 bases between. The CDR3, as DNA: TGTGCCAGTAGTACGTTTCAGGGTCCGGGCACAGATACGCAGTATTTT. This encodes CASSTFQGPGTDTQYF.

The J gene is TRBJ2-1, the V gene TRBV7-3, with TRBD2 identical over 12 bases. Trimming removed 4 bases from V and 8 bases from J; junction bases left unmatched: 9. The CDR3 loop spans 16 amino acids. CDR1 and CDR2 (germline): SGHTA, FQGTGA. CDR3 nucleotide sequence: TGTGCCAGCAGCTCCCGGCTAGCGGGAGGGTCGGATGAGCAGTTCTTC. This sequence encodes CASSSRLAGGSDEQFF. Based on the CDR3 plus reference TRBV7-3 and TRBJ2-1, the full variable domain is GAGVSQTPSNKVTEKGKYVELRCDPISGHTALYWYRQSLGQGPEFLIYFQGTGAADDSGLPNDRFFAVRPEGSVSTLKIQRTERGDSAVYLCASSSRLAGGSDEQFFGPGTRLTVL.

The CDR3 is CASSSRGGYTF. Written as DNA, the CDR3 is TGTGCCAGCAGTTCTAGGGGTGGCTACACCTTC. The chain uses TRBV28 and TRBJ1-2, with a possible D match to TRBD1 (5 bases). The V gene's germline CDR1 is MDHEN and CDR2 SYDVKM. CDR3 length: 11 amino acids. The ends were cut back, 4 bases at V and 7 bases at J, with 7 bases in the middle.

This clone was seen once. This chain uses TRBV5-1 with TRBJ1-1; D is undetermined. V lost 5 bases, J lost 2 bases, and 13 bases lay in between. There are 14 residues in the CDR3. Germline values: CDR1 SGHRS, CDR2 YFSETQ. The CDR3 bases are TGCGCCAGCAGGGCGGAGAACTATAACACTGAAGCTTTCTTT. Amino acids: CASRAENYNTEAFF.

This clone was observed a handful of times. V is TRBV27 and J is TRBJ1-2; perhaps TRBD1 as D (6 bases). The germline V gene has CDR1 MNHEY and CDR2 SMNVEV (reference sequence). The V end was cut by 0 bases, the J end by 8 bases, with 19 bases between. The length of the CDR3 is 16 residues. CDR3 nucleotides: TGTGCCAGCAGTTTATCGTGGGCAGGGGAGGGTTGGGGCTACACCTTC. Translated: CASSLSWAGEGWGYTF.

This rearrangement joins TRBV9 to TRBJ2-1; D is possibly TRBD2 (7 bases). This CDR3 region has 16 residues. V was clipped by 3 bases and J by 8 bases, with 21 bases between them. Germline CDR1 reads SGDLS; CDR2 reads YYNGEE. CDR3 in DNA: TGTGCCAGCAGCGCCCGAGTGCCGTCGGGGGGCGATGAGCAGTTCTTC. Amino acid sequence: CASSARVPSGGDEQFF.

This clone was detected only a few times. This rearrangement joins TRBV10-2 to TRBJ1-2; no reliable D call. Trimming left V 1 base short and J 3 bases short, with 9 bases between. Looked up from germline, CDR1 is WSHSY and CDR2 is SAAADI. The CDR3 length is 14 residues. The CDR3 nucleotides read TGCGCCAGCAGTGAGTGGGAGAGATACTATGGCTACACCTTC. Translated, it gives CASSEWERYYGYTF.

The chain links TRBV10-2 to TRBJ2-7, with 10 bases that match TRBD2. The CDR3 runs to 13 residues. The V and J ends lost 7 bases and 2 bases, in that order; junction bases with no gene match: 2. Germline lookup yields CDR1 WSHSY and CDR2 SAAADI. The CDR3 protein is CASNLAGAYEQYF. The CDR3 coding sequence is TGCGCCAGCAACCTAGCGGGGGCCTACGAGCAGTACTTC.

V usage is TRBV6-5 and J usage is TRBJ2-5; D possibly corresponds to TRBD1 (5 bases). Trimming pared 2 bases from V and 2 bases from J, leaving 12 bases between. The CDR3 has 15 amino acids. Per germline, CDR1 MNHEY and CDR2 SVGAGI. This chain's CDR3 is CASSYVGLEQETQYF. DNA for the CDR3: TGTGCCAGCAGTTACGTGGGGCTTGAACAAGAGACCCAGTACTTC.

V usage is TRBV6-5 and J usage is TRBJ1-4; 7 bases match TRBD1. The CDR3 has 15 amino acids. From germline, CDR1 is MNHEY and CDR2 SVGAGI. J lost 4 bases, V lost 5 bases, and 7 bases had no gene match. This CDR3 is CASSPAGGLNEKLFF. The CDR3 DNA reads TGTGCCAGCAGTCCCGCAGGGGGGCTTAATGAAAAACTGTTTTTT.

CDR3 in amino acids: CATGGDRTSPDYEQYF. CDR3 nucleotides: TGTGCCACCGGTGGGGACAGGACCTCACCGGACTACGAGCAGTACTTC. V usage is TRBV15 and J usage is TRBJ2-7; 8 bases fit TRBD1. CDR1 LNHNV and CDR2 YYDKDF come from the germline V gene (reference sequence). The CDR3 runs to 16 residues. V was clipped by 8 bases and J by 3 bases; unmatched bases: 15. The full variable domain, completed using reference TRBV15 and TRBJ2-7, is DAMVIQNPRYQVTQFGKPVTLSCSQTLNHNVMYWYQQKSSQAPKLLFHYYDKDFNNEADTPDNFQSRRPNTSFCFLDIRSPGLGDTAMYLCATGGDRTSPDYEQYFGPGTRLTVT.

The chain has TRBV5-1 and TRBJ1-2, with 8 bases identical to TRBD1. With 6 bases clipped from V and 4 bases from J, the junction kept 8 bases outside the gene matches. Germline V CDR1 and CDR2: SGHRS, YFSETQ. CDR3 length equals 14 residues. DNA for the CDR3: TGCGCCAGCACCAGGACAGGGAGGATCTATGGCTACACCTTC. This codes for CASTRTGRIYGYTF.

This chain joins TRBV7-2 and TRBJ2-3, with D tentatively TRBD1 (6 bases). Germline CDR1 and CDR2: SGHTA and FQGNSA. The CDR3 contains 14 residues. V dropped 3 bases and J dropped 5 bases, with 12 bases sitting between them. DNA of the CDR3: TGTGCCAGCAGCTTCGGGAAAGGGGGAGATACGCAGTATTTT. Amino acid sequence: CASSFGKGGDTQYF.

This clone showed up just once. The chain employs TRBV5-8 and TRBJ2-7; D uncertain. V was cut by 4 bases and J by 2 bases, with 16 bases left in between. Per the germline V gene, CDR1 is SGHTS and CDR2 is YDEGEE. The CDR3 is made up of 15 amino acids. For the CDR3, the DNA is TGTGCCAGCAGCGCCAGACAAAAGGCCGCCTACGAGCAGTACTTC. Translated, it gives CASSARQKAAYEQYF. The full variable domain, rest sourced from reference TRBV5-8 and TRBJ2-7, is EAGVTQSPTHLIKTRGQQATLRCSPISGHTSVYWYQQALGLGLQFLLWYDEGEERNRGNFPPRFSGRQFPNYSSELNVNALELEDSALYLCASSARQKAAYEQYFGPGTRLTVT.

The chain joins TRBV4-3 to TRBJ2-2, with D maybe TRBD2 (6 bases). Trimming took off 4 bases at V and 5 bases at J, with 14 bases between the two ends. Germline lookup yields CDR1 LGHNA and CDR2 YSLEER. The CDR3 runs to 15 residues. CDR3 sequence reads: CASSPGTHGTGELFF. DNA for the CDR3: TGCGCCAGCAGCCCCGGGACTCACGGGACCGGGGAGCTGTTTTTT.

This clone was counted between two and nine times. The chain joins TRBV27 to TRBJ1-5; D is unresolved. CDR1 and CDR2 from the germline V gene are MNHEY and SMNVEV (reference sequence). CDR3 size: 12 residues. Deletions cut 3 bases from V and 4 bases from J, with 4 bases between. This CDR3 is CASSFLNQPQHF. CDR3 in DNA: TGTGCCAGCAGTTTCTTGAATCAGCCCCAGCATTTT.

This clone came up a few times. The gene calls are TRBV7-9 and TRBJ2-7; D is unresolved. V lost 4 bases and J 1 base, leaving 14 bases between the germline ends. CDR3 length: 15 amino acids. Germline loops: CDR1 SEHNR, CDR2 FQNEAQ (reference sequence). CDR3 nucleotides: TGTGCCAGCAGCTCCCGGCAGGCGCCTTCCTACGAGCAGTACTTC. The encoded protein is CASSSRQAPSYEQYF.

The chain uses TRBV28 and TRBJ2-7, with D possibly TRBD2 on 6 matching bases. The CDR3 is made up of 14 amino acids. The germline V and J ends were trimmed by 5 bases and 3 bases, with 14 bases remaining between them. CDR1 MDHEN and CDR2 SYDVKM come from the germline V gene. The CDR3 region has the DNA TGTGCCAGCAGTCCTCTGACGGACTACTACGAGCAGTACTTC. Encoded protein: CASSPLTDYYEQYF.

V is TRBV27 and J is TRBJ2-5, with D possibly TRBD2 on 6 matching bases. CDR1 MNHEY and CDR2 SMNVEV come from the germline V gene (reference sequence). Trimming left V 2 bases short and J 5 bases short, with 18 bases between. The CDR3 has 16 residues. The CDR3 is CASSLAGGGTRETQYF. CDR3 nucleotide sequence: TGTGCCAGCAGTTTAGCGGGTGGAGGGACCCGGGAGACCCAGTACTTC.